The T cell receptor (beta chain) under discussion was sequenced for a study of T cell repertoires in ileal Crohn's disease. The wider study: Operated complications were stricturing disease (approximately 60%) and penetrating disease (approximately 39%). Postoperative therapy was given to about half: roughly twelve thiopurines, 15 to 20 anti-TNF agents.

From germline, CDR1 is MGHRA and CDR2 YSYEKL. CDR3 length equals 16 residues. V was shortened by 1 base and J by 1 base, with 11 bases between the two germline ends. This clone was picked up one time. Its specificity is not known. Repertoires were generated with immunoSEQ multiplex PCR, while TCRdb's copy carries only in-frame clones and drops some. The sample comprises 14,000 or so clones, 78% of which are singletons, and under 20% rests with the top ten. Regarding the study as a whole: Clonality above 26.8% at surgery always came with endoscopic recurrence. Compared with CD4 T cells, sorted CD8 cells carried more expanded clones.

This receptor was taken from an adult with Crohn's disease. The chain employs TRBV4-1 and TRBJ1-5; possibly TRBD1 for D (5 bases). Sequencing was done on a sample of ileal tissue. This CDR3 reads CASSQGGTRSNQPQHF. The CDR3 nucleotides are TGCGCCAGCAGCCAAGGCGGGACGAGGAGCAATCAGCCCCAGCATTTT.